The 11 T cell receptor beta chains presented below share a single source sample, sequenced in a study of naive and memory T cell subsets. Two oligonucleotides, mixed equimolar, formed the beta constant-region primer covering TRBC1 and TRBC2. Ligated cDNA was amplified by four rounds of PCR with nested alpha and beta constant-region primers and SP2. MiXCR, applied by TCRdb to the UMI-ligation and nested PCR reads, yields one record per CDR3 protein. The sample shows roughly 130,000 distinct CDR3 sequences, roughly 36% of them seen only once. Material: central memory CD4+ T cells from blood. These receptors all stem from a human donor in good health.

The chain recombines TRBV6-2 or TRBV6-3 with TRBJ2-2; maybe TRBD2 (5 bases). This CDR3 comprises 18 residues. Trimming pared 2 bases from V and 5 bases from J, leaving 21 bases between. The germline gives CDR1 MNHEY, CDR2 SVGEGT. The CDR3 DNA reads TGTGCCAGCAGTTACGTACTCAGCGGTCGTAAGGCAACCGGGGAGCTGTTTTTT. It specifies CASSYVLSGRKATGELFF.

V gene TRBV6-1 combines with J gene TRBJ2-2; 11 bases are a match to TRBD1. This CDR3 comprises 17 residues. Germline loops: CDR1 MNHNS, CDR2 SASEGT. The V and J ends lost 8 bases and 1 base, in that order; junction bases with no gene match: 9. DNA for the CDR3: TGTGCCAGCCCCTTCCTGGGACAGGGGGTGAACACCGGGGAGCTGTTTTTT. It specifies CASPFLGQGVNTGELFF.

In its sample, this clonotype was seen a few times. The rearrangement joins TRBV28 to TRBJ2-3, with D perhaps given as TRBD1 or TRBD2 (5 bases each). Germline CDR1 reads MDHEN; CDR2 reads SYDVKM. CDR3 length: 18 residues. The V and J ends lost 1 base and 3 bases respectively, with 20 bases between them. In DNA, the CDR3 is TGTGCCAGCAGTTTATACCCCCCTGGGGGAGTGGCGACAGATACGCAGTATTTT. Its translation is CASSLYPPGGVATDTQYF.

CDR3 loop: CASTRAPETQYF. The CDR3, as DNA: TGTGCCAGCACTAGGGCCCCGGAAACCCAGTACTTC. This chain connects TRBV28 to TRBJ2-5; D unclear. This CDR3 has 12 residues. CDR1 is MDHEN, CDR2 SYDVKM, per germline. Trimming removed 7 bases at V and 8 bases at J, with 14 bases between.

This CDR3 reads CSAGPLTTAKNIQYF. In DNA form, the CDR3 reads TGCAGTGCGGGACCACTGACAACAGCCAAAAACATTCAGTACTTC. The V call is TRBV20-1, the J call TRBJ2-4; D is possibly TRBD1 or TRBD2 (5 bases each). This CDR3 comprises 15 residues. The germline V and J ends were trimmed by 6 bases and 0 bases, with 15 bases remaining between them. The germline CDR1 and CDR2 sequences are DFQATT and SNEGSKA (reference sequence).

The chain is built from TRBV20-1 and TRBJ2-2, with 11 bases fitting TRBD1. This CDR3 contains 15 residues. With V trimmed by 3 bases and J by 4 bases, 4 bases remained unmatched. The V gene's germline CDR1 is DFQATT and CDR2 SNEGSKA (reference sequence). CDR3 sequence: CSASGQGAITGELFF. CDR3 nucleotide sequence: TGCAGTGCTAGCGGACAGGGGGCAATCACCGGGGAGCTGTTTTTT.

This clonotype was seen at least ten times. CDR3 sequence (DNA): TGTGCCAGCAGCTTAGTGGGCTCTGGGGCCAACGTCCTGACTTTC. Its protein is CASSLVGSGANVLTF. The chain uses TRBV7-6 and TRBJ2-6; no clear D. This CDR3 comprises 15 residues. Trimming stripped 1 base from V and 0 bases from J, with 4 bases between. Looked up from germline, CDR1 is SGHVS and CDR2 is FNYEAQ.

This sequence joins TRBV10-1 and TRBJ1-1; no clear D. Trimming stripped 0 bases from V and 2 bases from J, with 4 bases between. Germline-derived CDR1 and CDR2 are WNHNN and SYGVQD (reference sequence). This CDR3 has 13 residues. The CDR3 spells CASSESSNTEAFF. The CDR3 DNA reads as TGCGCCAGCAGTGAGTCAAGTAACACTGAAGCTTTCTTT.

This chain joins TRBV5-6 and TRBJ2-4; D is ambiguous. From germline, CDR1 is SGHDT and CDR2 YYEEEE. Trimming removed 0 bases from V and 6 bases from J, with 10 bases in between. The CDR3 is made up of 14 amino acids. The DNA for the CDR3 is TGTGCCAGCAGCTTGGAGGGCAGGATAAACATTCAGTACTTC. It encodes CASSLEGRINIQYF.

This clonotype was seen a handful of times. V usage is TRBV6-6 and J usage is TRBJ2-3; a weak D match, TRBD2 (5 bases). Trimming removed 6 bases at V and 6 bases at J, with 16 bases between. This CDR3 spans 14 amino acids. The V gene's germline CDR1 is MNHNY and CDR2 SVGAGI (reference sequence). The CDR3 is CASRDLDGADTQYF. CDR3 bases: TGTGCCAGCAGGGACTTGGACGGAGCGGATACGCAGTATTTT.

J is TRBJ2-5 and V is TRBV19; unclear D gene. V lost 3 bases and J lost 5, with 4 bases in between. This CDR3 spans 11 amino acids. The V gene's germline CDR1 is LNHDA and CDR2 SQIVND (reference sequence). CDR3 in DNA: TGTGCCAGTAGTATTGCGGAGACCCAGTACTTC. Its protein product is CASSIAETQYF. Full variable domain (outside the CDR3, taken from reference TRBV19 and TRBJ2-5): DGGITQSPKYLFRKEGQNVTLSCEQNLNHDAMYWYRQDPGQGLRLIYYSQIVNDFQKGDIAEGYSVSREKKESFPLTVTSAQKNPTAFYLCASSIAETQYFGPGTRLLVL.